This is a list of T cell receptor beta chains from one sample in a study of cytomegalovirus exposure and HLA in healthy donors. Generated by immunoSEQ multiplex PCR, the TCRdb table keeps only in-frame clones and is missing some. The repertoire consists of under 150,000 clones, with around three quarters occurring once and the leading ten covering roughly 2%. Sequences were obtained from PBMCs. These receptors all come from a young man in good health and CMV-seronegative. The CDR3 runs from the conserved cysteine through the conserved F or W. A D gene is named only where the DNA matches it firmly. Where a row states a size, it is once, few, many or the class of an expanded clone; other rows omit it.

once,TRBJ2-5,TRBD2,13,TRBV2,TGTGCCAGCACTCAGAACCCGGGAGGGACCCAGTACTTC,CASTQNPGGTQYF
NA,TRBJ2-7,TRBD1,15,TRBV10-3,TGTGCCATCAGTGATTCCCGACAGGGATCGTACGAGCAGTACTTC,CAISDSRQGSYEQYF
NA,TRBJ2-2,NA,15,TRBV6-5,TGTGCCAGCAGTTACAGGAGGGGCGGCACCGGGGAGCTGTTTTTT,CASSYRRGGTGELFF
NA,TRBJ1-6,TRBD1,15,TRBV7-9,TGTGCCAGCAGCCTCTCAGGGGGCTATAATTCACCCCTCCACTTT,CASSLSGGYNSPLHF
once,TRBJ2-7,NA,14,TRBV5-6,TGTGCCAGCAGCGGTCGCGGGGCCACCTACGAGCAGTACTTC,CASSGRGATYEQYF
NA,TRBJ1-2,TRBD1,14,TRBV6-6,TGTGCCAGCAGTTACTCGGGACAGGGGTCTGGCTACACCTTC,CASSYSGQGSGYTF
NA,TRBJ2-7,NA,14,TRBV28,TGTGCCAGCAGCTACCAACGGCGGCCCTACGAGCAGTACTTC,CASSYQRRPYEQYF
NA,TRBJ2-3,NA,13,TRBV27,TGTGCCAGCAGTTATTCGGGTCGAGATACGCAGTATTTT,CASSYSGRDTQYF
NA,TRBJ2-7,TRBD1,15,TRBV7-8,TGTGCCAGCAGCTGGACCGACAGGGCGTCCTACGAGCAGTACTTC,CASSWTDRASYEQYF
once,TRBJ1-1,TRBD1,16,TRBV27,TGTGCCAGCAGCCTCACCGGACAGGGGGCATCGACTGAAGCTTTCTTT,CASSLTGQGASTEAFF
NA,TRBJ2-3,TRBD1,16,TRBV7-8,TGTGCCAGCAGCTTAGCGACAGGGGGGTTCGCAGATACGCAGTATTTT,CASSLATGGFADTQYF
NA,TRBJ1-4,NA,13,TRBV29-1,TGCAGCGGGGGGGTGAGCTTTAAGGAAAAACTGTTTTTT,CSGGVSFKEKLFF
NA,TRBJ2-7,NA,13,TRBV6-4,TGTGCCAGCAGTGTAGTTGGGGGAGGCGAGCAGTACTTC,CASSVVGGGEQYF
NA,TRBJ2-1,NA,17,TRBV18,TGTGCCAGCTCACCCTACGCGGGACTTAAGTATTACAATGAGCAGTTCTTC,CASSPYAGLKYYNEQFF
NA,TRBJ1-4,NA,13,TRBV2,TGTGCCAGCAGTGAACTGAAGGGAGTCAAACTGTTTTTT,CASSELKGVKLFF
few,TRBJ1-1,NA,14,TRBV5-1,TGCGCCAGCAGCTTGGTGGGGGGGTCGGGTGAAGCTTTCTTT,CASSLVGGSGEAFF
NA,TRBJ2-2,TRBD1,16,TRBV9,TGTGCCAGCAGCGCTCCGACAGGGATGATGACCGGGGAGCTGTTTTTT,CASSAPTGMMTGELFF
NA,TRBJ1-2,TRBD1,14,TRBV4-2,TGTGCCAGCAGCCAGGACAGGTATAGCTATGGCTACACCTTC,CASSQDRYSYGYTF
NA,TRBJ2-5,NA,14,TRBV5-4,TGTGCCAGCAGCTTGGGCAGGGGATATGAGACCCAGTACTTC,CASSLGRGYETQYF
NA,TRBJ2-5,TRBD2,16,TRBV5-6,TGTGCCAGCAGCTTGGGGACTAGCGGGACGTCAGGGACCCAGTACTTC,CASSLGTSGTSGTQYF